Below, 30 T cell receptor beta chains from the same sample are listed, as sequenced in a study of cytomegalovirus exposure and HLA in healthy donors. Both 60 Vbeta primers and 13 Jbeta primers went into the PCR. TCRdb's table, derived via immunoSEQ multiplex PCR, lists solely in-frame clones and lacks some. The sample includes just over 150,000 clones, 80% seen only once; the top ten take approximately 6.8%. Sequenced material: PBMCs. The receptors come from a male donor in good health and CMV-seropositive.

The chain employs TRBV10-3 and TRBJ2-3; D is undetermined. The CDR3 is 14 amino acids. V shed 4 bases and J shed 1 base, with 9 bases lying between them. Germline lookup yields CDR1 ENHRY and CDR2 SYGVKD. The CDR3 reads CAISGGRGTDTQYF. The CDR3 nucleotides read TGTGCCATCAGTGGTGGTCGGGGCACAGATACGCAGTATTTT.

The chain uses TRBV9 and TRBJ2-2; TRBD2 aligns across 11 bases. V shed 0 bases, J shed 7 bases, and the junction held 8 bases outside the gene matches. CDR3 length: 17 amino acids. The germline CDR1 and CDR2 sequences are SGDLS and YYNGEE. This chain's CDR3 is CASSVVALAGGGGELFF. The DNA of the CDR3 is TGTGCCAGCAGCGTAGTTGCTCTAGCGGGAGGAGGCGGGGAGCTGTTTTTT.

The rearrangement links TRBV7-9 to TRBJ1-5; 11 bases are a match to TRBD1. Trimming cost V 5 bases and J 6 bases; bases outside gene matches: 6. The CDR3 has 15 residues. Germline V gene lookup returns CDR1 SEHNR and CDR2 FQNEAQ (reference sequence). The CDR3 region is CASSAGQGAFQPQHF. Here the CDR3 DNA reads TGTGCCAGCAGCGCCGGACAGGGGGCGTTTCAGCCCCAGCATTTT.

CDR3 DNA sequence: TGTGCCAGCAGTTTAATGGTCGGACAACGGACCTACGAGCAGTACTTC. This translates into CASSLMVGQRTYEQYF. This rearrangement joins TRBV7-8 to TRBJ2-7; tentative D call: TRBD1 (5 bases). This CDR3 is built from 16 residues. V shed 6 bases and J shed 2 bases, with 20 bases lying between them. Germline assignment: CDR1 SGHVS and CDR2 FQNEAQ.

This chain uses TRBV5-1 with TRBJ2-7; D might be TRBD2 (6 bases). V dropped 1 base and J dropped 4 bases, with 33 bases sitting between them. The CDR3 has 21 residues. CDR1 is SGHRS, CDR2 YFSETQ, per germline. CDR3 sequence (DNA): TGCGCCAGCAGCTTGCCCGGGGAAGCTCGAGGGGCGACTAGTGAGTATTACGAGCAGTACTTC. Its translation is CASSLPGEARGATSEYYEQYF. The full variable domain, its missing parts supplied by reference TRBV5-1 and TRBJ2-7, is KAGVTQTPRYLIKTRGQQVTLSCSPISGHRSVSWYQQTPGQGLQFLFEYFSETQRNKGNFPGRFSGRQFSNSRSEMNVSTLELGDSALYLCASSLPGEARGATSEYYEQYFGPGTRLTVT.

The gene calls are TRBV29-1 and TRBJ2-2; D possibly corresponds to TRBD2 (5 bases). Deletions cut 4 bases from V and 6 bases from J, with 12 bases between. The V gene's germline CDR1 is SQVTM and CDR2 ANQGSEA. The CDR3 has 13 residues. The CDR3 DNA is TGCAGCGTTGGTCCCCGGGAAGCCGGGGAGCTGTTTTTT. It is translated as CSVGPREAGELFF.

This clone was seen a handful of times. The rearrangement uses TRBV30 and TRBJ1-4, with unresolved D. The CDR3 consists of 13 residues. V lost 3 bases and J 3 bases, leaving 8 bases between the germline ends. Germline loops: CDR1 GTSNPN, CDR2 SVGIG (reference sequence). CDR3 bases: TGTGCCTGGAGGAGGTCCCCTAATGAAAAACTGTTTTTT. It is translated as CAWRRSPNEKLFF.

V gene TRBV7-8 combines with J gene TRBJ2-3; D is ambiguous. V lost 5 bases, J lost 2 bases, and 14 bases lay in between. This CDR3 region has 15 residues. CDR1 and CDR2 (germline): SGHVS, FQNEAQ. The CDR3 protein is CASSQDWPDTDTQYF. For the CDR3, the DNA is TGTGCCAGCAGCCAAGACTGGCCCGACACAGATACGCAGTATTTT. Together with reference TRBV7-8 and TRBJ2-3, the CDR3 gives the full variable domain: GAGVSQSPRYKVAKRGQDVALRCDPISGHVSLFWYQQALGQGPEFLTYFQNEAQLDKSGLPSDRFFAERPEGSVSTLKIQRTQQEDSAVYLCASSQDWPDTDTQYFGPGTRLTVL.

The chain uses TRBV2 and TRBJ1-4; unclear D gene. This CDR3 is built from 13 residues. The germline V and J ends were trimmed by 8 bases and 4 bases, with 11 bases remaining between them. The V gene's germline CDR1 is SNHLY and CDR2 FYNNEI. The CDR3 nucleotides read TGTGCCAGCTCGAGAATGATTAATGAAAAACTGTTTTTT. Residues: CASSRMINEKLFF. The full variable domain, rest sourced from reference TRBV2 and TRBJ1-4, is EPEVTQTPSHQVTQMGQEVILRCVPISNHLYFYWYRQILGQKVEFLVSFYNNEISEKSEIFDDQFSVERPDGSNFTLKIRSTKLEDSAMYFCASSRMINEKLFFGSGTQLSVL.

The gene calls are TRBV7-9 and TRBJ2-5, with 9 bases matching TRBD1. This CDR3 has 16 residues. Germline V gene sequence: CDR1 SEHNR, CDR2 FQNEAQ (reference sequence). Trimming cost V 5 bases and J 5 bases; bases outside gene matches: 12. CDR3 loop: CASSHPDRGMRETQYF. The CDR3 DNA sequence: TGTGCCAGCAGCCATCCGGACAGGGGAATGAGGGAGACCCAGTACTTC.

Concerning this clone itself: One end of the junction does not line up with germline, which may come from a read error. The chain combines TRBV7-7 with TRBJ2-7; no clear D gene. The length of the CDR3 is 11 residues. Germline CDR1 is SSHAT and CDR2 is FNYEAQ (reference sequence). CDR3 loop: CASSAEDEQYF. CDR3 sequence (DNA): TGTGCTAGCAGTGCCGAGGACGAGCAGTACTTC. Variable domain in full (rest from reference TRBV7-7 and TRBJ2-7): GAGVSQSPRYKVTKRGQDVTLRCDPISSHATLYWYQQALGQGPEFLTYFNYEAQPDKSGLPSDRFSAERPEGSISTLTIQRTEQRDSAMYRCASSAEDEQYFGPGTRLTVT.

This chain connects TRBV5-4 to TRBJ2-5; no clear D gene. In germline, CDR1 is SGHNT, CDR2 YYREEE (reference sequence). Trimming left V 2 bases short and J 4 bases short, with 15 bases between. The CDR3 extends over 15 amino acids. The CDR3 DNA follows: TGTGCCAGCAGCTTAGCCCCAGGCAAGAGAGAGACCCAGTACTTC. This encodes CASSLAPGKRETQYF. Combining the CDR3 with reference TRBV5-4 and TRBJ2-5 gives the whole variable domain ETGVTQSPTHLIKTRGQQVTLRCSSQSGHNTVSWYQQALGQGPQFIFQYYREEENGRGNFPPRFSGLQFPNYSSELNVNALELDDSALYLCASSLAPGKRETQYFGPGTRLLVL.

The CDR3 sequence is CASSFSGISTDTQYF. CDR3 DNA sequence: TGCGCCAGCAGCTTTAGCGGAATTAGCACAGATACGCAGTATTTT. The rearrangement uses TRBV5-1 and TRBJ2-3; D possibly corresponds to TRBD2 (6 bases). The CDR3 runs to 15 residues. Germline V lookup: CDR1 SGHRS, CDR2 YFSETQ. V was cut by 2 bases and J by 0 bases, with 10 bases left in between.

The table lists this clone with a count of one. The V and J genes are TRBV10-3 and TRBJ1-1; TRBD1 is a possible D gene (6 bases). V was cut by 9 bases and J by 1 base, with 12 bases left in between. This CDR3 is 13 amino acids long. In germline, CDR1 is ENHRY, CDR2 SYGVKD. This chain's CDR3 is CAIQGQGNTEAFF. In nucleotides, the CDR3 is TGTGCCATTCAGGGGCAGGGGAACACTGAAGCTTTCTTT.

The chain links TRBV19 to TRBJ1-3, with 7 bases that match TRBD1. The junction had 6 bases not matched to a gene; V was cut back by 7 bases and J by 3 bases. The CDR3 runs 14 residues. Germline V gene data show CDR1 as LNHDA and CDR2 as SQIVND (reference sequence). The CDR3 nucleotides read TGTGCCAGTAAGGAGGGGGCAGGTGGAAACACCATATATTTT. Its translation: CASKEGAGGNTIYF. The full variable domain, in which reference TRBV19 and TRBJ1-3 provide the parts outside the CDR3, is DGGITQSPKYLFRKEGQNVTLSCEQNLNHDAMYWYRQDPGQGLRLIYYSQIVNDFQKGDIAEGYSVSREKKESFPLTVTSAQKNPTAFYLCASKEGAGGNTIYFGEGSWLTVV.

CDR3 DNA sequence: TGTGCCAGCAGCTTAGTCCGGAACACTGAAGCTTTCTTT. Its protein product is CASSLVRNTEAFF. This rearrangement joins TRBV7-9 to TRBJ1-1; D is unresolved. Germline V lookup: CDR1 SEHNR, CDR2 FQNEAQ (reference sequence). The CDR3 has 13 amino acids. Between the trimmed V and J ends, which lost 1 base and 1 base, there was a span of 4 bases.

The chain combines TRBV6-6 with TRBJ2-7; TRBD1 aligns across 7 bases. Germline CDR1 MNHNY, CDR2 SVGAGI (reference sequence). CDR3 size: 12 residues. V shed 7 bases and J 6 bases; nucleotides not matched to a gene: 6. The CDR3 here is CASNRQGGEQYF. The CDR3 DNA is TGTGCCAGCAACCGACAGGGTGGCGAGCAGTACTTC.

This clone turned up a few times. CDR3 region: CATSTTSGRAGWTDTQYF. The CDR3 DNA follows: TGTGCCACCAGCACAACTAGCGGGAGGGCTGGATGGACAGATACGCAGTATTTT. The gene calls are TRBV15 and TRBJ2-3; 13 bases align to TRBD2. Unmatched junction bases numbered 10, after V lost 4 bases and J lost 3 bases. CDR1 and CDR2 (germline): LNHNV, YYDKDF (reference sequence). The CDR3 extends over 18 amino acids.

V usage is TRBV6-1 and J usage is TRBJ1-5; D unresolved. CDR1 and CDR2 from the germline V gene are MNHNS and SASEGT. V lost 0 bases to trimming and J lost 5 bases, with 5 bases between them. CDR3 length: 13 residues. CDR3 protein: CASSEAFDQPQHF. Written as DNA, the CDR3 is TGTGCCAGCAGTGAAGCATTCGATCAGCCCCAGCATTTT.

The rearrangement links TRBV27 to TRBJ2-3, with D uncertain. CDR3 size: 12 residues. Trimming took off 6 bases at V and 5 bases at J, with 9 bases between the two ends. The germline V gene has CDR1 MNHEY and CDR2 SMNVEV (reference sequence). The CDR3 sequence: CASRLSGDTQYF. The CDR3 coding sequence is TGTGCCAGCAGGCTCTCCGGAGATACGCAGTATTTT.

The chain combines TRBV29-1 with TRBJ2-1, with TRBD2 matching 9 bases. There are 18 residues in the CDR3. Germline loops: CDR1 SQVTM, CDR2 ANQGSEA. V lost 6 bases, J lost 1 base, and 16 bases stayed unmatched. The CDR3 region is CSVAARSSLAGSYNEQFF. The CDR3 DNA is TGCAGCGTCGCCGCGAGGTCCAGTCTAGCGGGGTCCTACAATGAGCAGTTCTTC.

The table lists this clone with a few counts. This chain joins TRBV6-6 and TRBJ2-2; D not resolved. CDR1 is MNHNY and CDR2 is SVGAGI in the germline V gene (reference sequence). The CDR3 runs 13 residues. V lost 4 bases, J lost 6 bases, and 9 bases lay in between. CDR3 residues: CASSSVQAGELFF. In DNA, the CDR3 is TGTGCCAGCAGTTCGGTCCAGGCCGGGGAGCTGTTTTTT.

V gene TRBV5-4 combines with J gene TRBJ2-1; TRBD2 aligns across 7 bases. J was trimmed by 0 bases and V by 5 bases; bases with no gene match: 2. The CDR3 has 14 residues. The germline V gene encodes CDR1 SGHNT and CDR2 YYREEE (reference sequence). The CDR3 DNA reads TGTGCCAGCAGAGCGGGGTTCTCCTACAATGAGCAGTTCTTC. Amino acid sequence: CASRAGFSYNEQFF.

This clone was recorded a few times. The chain couples TRBV6-6 to TRBJ2-1, with TRBD2 as a possible D gene (5 bases). This CDR3 spans 14 amino acids. Germline CDR1 MNHNY, CDR2 SVGAGI (reference sequence). Trimming stripped 8 bases from V and 6 bases from J, with 17 bases between. Written as DNA, the CDR3 is TGTGCCAGCGTTAGGACTGGCCCTCCCAATGAGCAGTTCTTC. Protein: CASVRTGPPNEQFF.

CDR3 nucleotides: TGTGCCAGTAGTAAGCCTAGCGGGGCCACAGATACGCAGTATTTT. Translation: CASSKPSGATDTQYF. The genes are TRBV19 and TRBJ2-3; 9 nucleotides align to TRBD2. The CDR3 consists of 15 residues. Germline CDR1 is LNHDA and CDR2 is SQIVND (reference sequence). Trimming at V came to 4 bases and at J to 2 bases, leaving 4 bases not matched to a gene.

V gene TRBV5-4 combines with J gene TRBJ1-6, with D tentatively TRBD1 (6 bases). V lost 0 bases and J lost 9, with 16 bases in between. This CDR3 is built from 16 residues. Germline lookup yields CDR1 SGHNT and CDR2 YYREEE (reference sequence). CDR3 sequence reads: CASSLAAQGISSPLHF. CDR3 nucleotides: TGTGCCAGCAGCTTGGCCGCACAGGGAATCAGTTCACCCCTCCACTTT.

The rearrangement uses TRBV25-1 and TRBJ1-4; the match to TRBD1 covers 7 bases. The CDR3 consists of 15 residues. J gave up 4 bases and V 4 bases, and 6 bases lay outside the gene matches. Germline values: CDR1 MGHDK, CDR2 SYGVNS. CDR3 bases: TGTGCCAGCAGTGCACCGGGACAGTTTAATGAAAAACTGTTTTTT. This encodes CASSAPGQFNEKLFF. The full variable domain, with the rest looked up from reference TRBV25-1 and TRBJ1-4, is EADIYQTPRYLVIGTGKKITLECSQTMGHDKMYWYQQDPGMELHLIHYSYGVNSTEKGDLSSESTVSRIRTEHFPLTLESARPSHTSQYLCASSAPGQFNEKLFFGSGTQLSVL.

This chain uses TRBV5-4 with TRBJ2-7; 11 bases fit TRBD1. V shed 2 bases, J shed 0 bases, and the junction held 1 base outside the gene matches. This CDR3 spans 15 amino acids. CDR1 is SGHNT and CDR2 is YYREEE in the germline V gene (reference sequence). The CDR3 region is CASSFGQGASYEQYF. For the CDR3, the DNA is TGTGCCAGCAGCTTTGGACAGGGGGCCTCCTACGAGCAGTACTTC.

This chain connects TRBV5-1 to TRBJ1-6; 7 nucleotides agree with TRBD1. Germline CDR1 is SGHRS and CDR2 is YFSETQ. This CDR3 contains 15 residues. V lost 1 base to trimming and J lost 7 bases; unmatched junction nucleotides: 5. The DNA for the CDR3 is TGCGCCAGCAGCTTGAGTGGGGACAGAAATTCACCCCTCCACTTT. Translation: CASSLSGDRNSPLHF.

This chain connects TRBV7-3 to TRBJ2-7; D gene ambiguous. Germline assignment: CDR1 SGHTA and CDR2 FQGTGA. V was trimmed by 2 bases and J by 3 bases, leaving 14 bases between them. This CDR3 has 15 residues. This CDR3 reads CASSLGQAPIYEQYF. The CDR3, as DNA: TGTGCCAGCAGCTTAGGGCAGGCCCCGATCTACGAGCAGTACTTC.